This T cell receptor (beta chain) was obtained from a study of shared clonotypes between healthy human individuals. The ends lost 5 bases at V and 8 bases at J; junction bases unmatched: 13. CDR1 and CDR2 (germline): MDHEN, SYDVKM. This CDR3 has 15 amino acids. TCRdb's table, derived via immunoSEQ multiplex PCR, lists solely in-frame clones and lacks some. Here the sample spans 200,000 to 250,000 clones, 60% to 70% being singletons. The material sequenced was memory CD4+ T cells sorted from blood. The sample's subset: CD45RA-negative fraction. The TCR was taken from a man younger than 40 in good health. The rearrangement uses TRBV28 and TRBJ1-2; 8 positions match TRBD1. The CDR3 DNA follows: TGTGCCAGCAGTGGGGAAGGACAGGGCCAAGGCGGCTACACCTTC. As protein: CASSGEGQGQGGYTF.